This T cell receptor beta chain originates from a study of blood T cell repertoires in COVID-19. This CDR3 comprises 13 residues. Germline V gene sequence: CDR1 KGHSH, CDR2 LQKENI. Trimming removed 4 bases from V and 3 bases from J, with 10 bases in between. Profiled with immunoSEQ multiplex PCR; TCRdb holds only in-frame clones, not every one. The sample has 450,000 or so clones; 80% to 95% are singletons. The V gene is TRBV18, the J gene TRBJ2-7; possible D gene TRBD1, 7 bases. Sequenced material: PBMCs or T cells enriched from blood (not recorded which). The sequence was obtained from a man aged 18 to 30 who had recovered from COVID-19. The CDR3 region is CASSRGDSYEQYF. DNA of the CDR3: TGTGCCAGCTCACGGGGGGACAGCTACGAGCAGTACTTC.